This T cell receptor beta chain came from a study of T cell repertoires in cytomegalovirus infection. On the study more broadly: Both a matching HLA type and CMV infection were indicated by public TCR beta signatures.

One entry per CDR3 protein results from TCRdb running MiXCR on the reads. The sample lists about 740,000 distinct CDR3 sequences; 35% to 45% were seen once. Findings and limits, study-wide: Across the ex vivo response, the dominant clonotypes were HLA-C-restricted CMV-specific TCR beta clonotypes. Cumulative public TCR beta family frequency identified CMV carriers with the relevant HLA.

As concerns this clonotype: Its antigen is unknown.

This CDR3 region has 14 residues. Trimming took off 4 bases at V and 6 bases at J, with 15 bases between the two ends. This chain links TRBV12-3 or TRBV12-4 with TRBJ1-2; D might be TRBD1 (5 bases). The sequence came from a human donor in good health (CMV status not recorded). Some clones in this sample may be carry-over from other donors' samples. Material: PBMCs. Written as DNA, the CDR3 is TGTGCCAGCAGTTCAGAAAGATGGGGGAATGGCTACACCTTC. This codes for CASSSERWGNGYTF.